This T cell receptor (beta chain) comes out of a study of CD8 T cells in ankylosing spondylitis. With regard to this clonotype: The antigen is unknown.

Overall study results and limits: Reports say disease-linked clones showed up significantly more in matched ankylosing spondylitis synovial fluid. What appeared characteristic of ankylosing spondylitis blood was a TCR beta motif of eight highly homologous variants.

In TCRdb, the 5' RACE reads were re-called with MiXCR into one record per CDR3 protein. The table shows about 130,000 distinct CDR3 sequences, with approximately 9.9% occurring only once. Sequences were obtained from blood, either unsorted or a sorted T cell fraction (not recorded which). The clonotype was recovered from a male donor with ankylosing spondylitis or in good health (not recorded which).

CDR3 sequence reads: CASSQTGTSGIREQFF. The CDR3 region has the DNA TGTGCCAGCAGCCAAACCGGGACTAGCGGGATTCGTGAGCAGTTCTTC. This rearrangement joins TRBV4-2 to TRBJ2-1; 13 bases agree with TRBD2. J lost 9 bases, V lost 2 bases, and 7 bases had no gene match. The CDR3 is 16 residues long. The germline gives CDR1 LGHNA, CDR2 YNFKEQ.